These 14 T cell receptor beta chains were all obtained from the same sample, sequenced in a study of blood T cell repertoires in COVID-19. TCRdb's copy holds only in-frame clones and misses some; the assay was immunoSEQ multiplex PCR. The table shows under 200,000 clones, with approximately 91% occurring only once. Sequencing used peripheral blood. These receptors came from a man between 65 and 85 years old with active or convalescent COVID-19.

This sequence joins TRBV12-3 or TRBV12-4 and TRBJ1-2; 7 bases are shared with TRBD1. Trimming at V came to 4 bases and at J to 7 bases, leaving 6 bases not matched to a gene. This CDR3 has 13 amino acids. The CDR3 sequence is CASSWDSGSGYTF. The CDR3 nucleotides are TGTGCCAGCAGTTGGGACAGTGGTAGTGGCTACACCTTC.

The chain carries TRBV28 and TRBJ1-5; D not resolved. The CDR3 length is 15 residues. Trimming removed 2 bases from V and 0 bases from J, with 8 bases in between. Germline-derived CDR1 and CDR2 are MDHEN and SYDVKM. Written as DNA, the CDR3 is TGTGCCAGCAGTTTAGGGCCATATAGCAATCAGCCCCAGCATTTT. Translation gives CASSLGPYSNQPQHF.

The V and J genes are TRBV5-6 and TRBJ2-2; D perhaps matches TRBD1 (5 bases). This CDR3 has 16 amino acids. Trimming took 1 base from V and 6 from J, leaving 16 bases between them. Germline-derived CDR1 and CDR2 are SGHDT and YYEEEE. CDR3 in DNA: TGTGCCAGCAGCTTGATGGAACAGGTTGGGTCCGGGGAGCTGTTTTTT. Residues: CASSLMEQVGSGELFF.

This rearrangement joins TRBV11-2 to TRBJ2-5; 8 bases agree with TRBD1. The CDR3 totals 15 residues. V gave up 2 bases and J gave up 3 bases; unmatched junction bases: 5. Germline CDR1 is SGHAT and CDR2 is FQNNGV. The CDR3 region has the DNA TGTGCCAGCAGCTTACGGACAGGGTCGGAAGAGACCCAGTACTTC. This sequence encodes CASSLRTGSEETQYF.

This chain connects TRBV27 to TRBJ1-4; D gene uncertain. The CDR3 extends over 15 amino acids. The V end lost 5 bases, the J end lost 8 bases, and 18 bases lay between the germline ends. Germline CDR1 MNHEY, CDR2 SMNVEV (reference sequence). The CDR3 loop reads CASSPLRVPSEKLFF. The DNA for the CDR3 is TGTGCCAGCAGTCCTCTCCGGGTCCCTTCGGAAAAACTGTTTTTT.

This rearrangement joins TRBV10-3 to TRBJ2-5; 9 positions match TRBD2. The V segment lost 6 bases and the J segment 5 bases; nucleotides outside the gene matches: 1. Germline assignment: CDR1 ENHRY and CDR2 SYGVKD. The length of the CDR3 is 12 residues. The CDR3 region has the DNA TGTGCCATCAGGAGCGGGGGGGAGACCCAGTACTTC. Residues: CAIRSGGETQYF.

Details on this clone: Other DNA sequences in this specimen translate into the identical CDR3. The genes are TRBV2 and TRBJ2-7; 9 bases match TRBD1. The CDR3 has 12 amino acids. J lost 3 bases, V lost 8 bases, and 2 bases had no gene match. Germline V gene data show CDR1 as SNHLY and CDR2 as FYNNEI. CDR3 nucleotides: TGTGCCAGCTCGGGACAGGGCTACGAGCAGTACTTC. It translates to CASSGQGYEQYF.

This clone was found once. The chain couples TRBV21-1 to TRBJ2-2; the D segment call TRBD2 is taken from the table without a DNA check. TRBV21-1 is a pseudogene segment. CDR3 length: 17 residues. The CDR3 DNA is TGTGCCAGCAGCAAAGCTAAAACCTTTCGGGGCACCGGGGAGCTGTTTTTT. The encoded protein is CASSKAKTFRGTGELFF.

The chain couples TRBV20-1 to TRBJ2-7; D gene unclear. Deletions cut 3 bases from V and 7 bases from J, with 10 bases between. From germline, CDR1 is DFQATT and CDR2 SNEGSKA (reference sequence). The CDR3 runs 11 residues. The CDR3: CSASKQLEQYF. CDR3 coding DNA: TGCAGTGCTAGTAAACAGCTTGAGCAGTACTTC.

The J gene is TRBJ1-1, the V gene TRBV11-2, with unresolved D. This CDR3 has 14 amino acids. CDR1 SGHAT and CDR2 FQNNGV come from the germline V gene. The V end lost 4 bases, the J end lost 4 bases, and 13 bases lay between the germline ends. CDR3 coding DNA: TGTGCCAGCAGCTCGGTGGTCCCTGGCACTGAAGCTTTCTTT. Its protein is CASSSVVPGTEAFF.

The rearrangement joins TRBV19 to TRBJ2-1; 9 bases line up with TRBD2. Germline CDR1 and CDR2: LNHDA and SQIVND (reference sequence). The CDR3 is made up of 17 amino acids. V gave up 3 bases and J gave up 3 bases; unmatched junction bases: 9. DNA of the CDR3: TGTGCCAGTAGTATTCGACTAGCGGAAATCAACTACAATGAGCAGTTCTTC. Amino acids: CASSIRLAEINYNEQFF.

The chain couples TRBV9 to TRBJ2-2; 9 bases align to TRBD1. CDR3 length: 16 amino acids. CDR1 and CDR2 (germline): SGDLS, YYNGEE. The V gene end was trimmed by 4 bases and the J gene end by 6 bases; junction bases not matched to a gene: 10. CDR3 coding DNA: TGTGCCAGCAGCATTCAGGACAGGGGATTATCCGGGGAGCTGTTTTTT. This translates into CASSIQDRGLSGELFF.

This clone has only a few counts. The chain couples TRBV6-6 to TRBJ2-3, with 12 bases identical to TRBD2. The CDR3 is 16 residues long. CDR1 and CDR2 from the germline V gene are MNHNY and SVGAGI (reference sequence). The junction had 1 base not matched to a gene; V was cut back by 0 bases and J by 3 bases. DNA for the CDR3: TGTGCCAGCAGTTACTCACTAGCGGGGGGTACAGATACGCAGTATTTT. This encodes CASSYSLAGGTDTQYF.

This chain joins TRBV27 and TRBJ2-3; TRBD2 agrees at 9 bases. Germline CDR1 reads MNHEY; CDR2 reads SMNVEV (reference sequence). The CDR3 has 15 amino acids. V gave up 5 bases and J gave up 4 bases; unmatched junction bases: 7. CDR3 protein: CASSNRGGGADTQYF. The CDR3 bases are TGTGCCAGCAGTAATAGGGGCGGGGGGGCAGATACGCAGTATTTT.